These 29 T cell receptor beta chains share one sample of origin, sequenced in a study of shared clonotypes between healthy human individuals. The repertoire was sequenced with immunoSEQ multiplex PCR; TCRdb's copy has only in-frame clones and lacks some. The repertoire holds some 2,100,000 clones, approximately 96% seen once, with approximately 0.13% in the top ten. Sequenced input: naive CD4+ T cells sorted from blood. Subset of the sample: CD45RA+ positively selected. The receptor set was obtained from a man aged 18-30 years in good health.

This chain joins TRBV5-6 and TRBJ1-3, with TRBD1 matching 7 bases. The length of the CDR3 is 15 residues. Germline-derived CDR1 and CDR2 are SGHDT and YYEEEE. V was clipped by 4 bases and J by 3 bases; unmatched bases: 7. The DNA of the CDR3 is TGTGCCAGCAGCGCTCTCGACAGGGTTGGAAACACCATATATTTT. It encodes CASSALDRVGNTIYF.

The V and J genes are TRBV2 and TRBJ2-5; D tentatively fits TRBD1 or TRBD2 (7 bases each). The germline CDR1 and CDR2 sequences are SNHLY and FYNNEI. V was trimmed by 3 bases and J by 5 bases, leaving 19 bases between them. This CDR3 is built from 16 residues. CDR3 nucleotides: TGTGCCAGCAGTGACGCAACAGGGGAGGGAAGGGAGACCCAGTACTTC. Translating gives CASSDATGEGRETQYF.

The V gene is TRBV29-1, the J gene TRBJ1-1; 8 nucleotides match TRBD1. With 7 bases clipped from V and 0 bases from J, the junction kept 7 bases outside the gene matches. The CDR3 totals 14 residues. CDR1 and CDR2 from the germline V gene are SQVTM and ANQGSEA. CDR3 sequence reads: CSAHLTGVNTEAFF. CDR3 bases: TGCAGCGCCCACCTGACAGGGGTGAACACTGAAGCTTTCTTT.

This rearrangement joins TRBV11-2 to TRBJ1-2; no reliable D call. Germline V CDR1 and CDR2: SGHAT, FQNNGV. The CDR3 totals 14 residues. V lost 1 base and J 3 bases, leaving 9 bases between the germline ends. CDR3 in DNA: TGTGCCAGCAGCTTAGTTCCGGGAGACTATGGCTACACCTTC. Amino acid sequence: CASSLVPGDYGYTF.

On this clone itself: Other nucleotide sequences in the sample specify the same CDR3. The chain carries TRBV28 and TRBJ1-5, with unresolved D. Germline V gene data show CDR1 as MDHEN and CDR2 as SYDVKM. The CDR3 loop spans 11 amino acids. Trimming stripped 6 bases from V and 4 bases from J, with 4 bases between. The CDR3 DNA is TGTGCCAGCAGAGGGAATCAGCCCCAGCATTTT. The encoded protein is CASRGNQPQHF.

On this clone: Distinct nucleotide sequences in the sample also encode this CDR3. The chain has TRBV5-1 and TRBJ1-1; tentatively, D is TRBD1 (5 bases). The CDR3 is 14 residues long. Deletions cut 0 bases from V and 2 bases from J, with 8 bases between. Germline V gene sequence: CDR1 SGHRS, CDR2 YFSETQ. The CDR3 sequence is CASSLDTGNTEAFF. The DNA for the CDR3 is TGCGCCAGCAGCTTGGATACAGGCAACACTGAAGCTTTCTTT.

The chain links TRBV6-1 to TRBJ2-3; 10 bases are a match to TRBD2. The CDR3 is made up of 15 amino acids. Germline loops: CDR1 MNHNS, CDR2 SASEGT. With 5 bases clipped from V and 1 base from J, the junction kept 3 bases outside the gene matches. The chain's CDR3 is CASSSGTSGTDTQYF. DNA for the CDR3: TGTGCCAGCAGTTCCGGGACTAGCGGCACAGATACGCAGTATTTT.

The chain is built from TRBV5-8 and TRBJ2-1; no firm D call. V gave up 5 bases and J gave up 12 bases, with 15 bases separating them. This CDR3 comprises 12 residues. Germline V gene sequence: CDR1 SGHTS, CDR2 YDEGEE. The CDR3 DNA reads TGTGCCAGCAGGTTATACATCACGAGGCAGTTCTTC. Residues: CASRLYITRQFF. The whole variable domain, remainder taken from reference TRBV5-8 and TRBJ2-1, is EAGVTQSPTHLIKTRGQQATLRCSPISGHTSVYWYQQALGLGLQFLLWYDEGEERNRGNFPPRFSGRQFPNYSSELNVNALELEDSALYLCASRLYITRQFFGPGTRLTVL.

This clone showed up just once. This chain joins TRBV6-5 and TRBJ2-7, with D possibly being TRBD2 (5 bases). Looked up from germline, CDR1 is MNHEY and CDR2 is SVGAGI. Trimming took off 8 bases at V and 0 bases at J, with 14 bases between the two ends. The CDR3 is 14 amino acids. The CDR3 here is CASWLGGISYEQYF. The CDR3 coding sequence is TGTGCCAGCTGGTTAGGAGGTATCTCCTACGAGCAGTACTTC.

The V call is TRBV18, the J call TRBJ2-1; D gene ambiguous. Germline lookup yields CDR1 KGHSH and CDR2 LQKENI. Trimming stripped 5 bases from V and 5 bases from J, with 16 bases between. This CDR3 is built from 15 residues. CDR3 residues: CASSVRLAGHNEQFF. The CDR3 DNA sequence: TGTGCCAGCTCAGTCAGGTTGGCAGGCCACAATGAGCAGTTCTTC.

This sequence joins TRBV6-5 and TRBJ1-2; D remains ambiguous. This CDR3 comprises 13 residues. V was cut by 10 bases and J by 8 bases, with 20 bases left in between. The V gene's germline CDR1 is MNHEY and CDR2 SVGAGI. The CDR3 DNA sequence: TGTGCCACCCTCCCCGCGCCTGGGCAAGGCTACACCTTC. As protein: CATLPAPGQGYTF.

The chain uses TRBV5-1 and TRBJ2-3; 11 bases fit TRBD2. Germline CDR1 reads SGHRS; CDR2 reads YFSETQ. The CDR3 runs to 16 residues. V was clipped by 0 bases and J by 6 bases; unmatched bases: 6. The CDR3 is CASSLELAGGPDTQYF. Here the CDR3 DNA reads TGCGCCAGCAGCTTGGAGCTAGCGGGGGGCCCCGATACGCAGTATTTT.

The chain couples TRBV7-9 to TRBJ1-2, with 8 bases identical to TRBD1. Germline assignment: CDR1 SEHNR and CDR2 FQNEAQ (reference sequence). The trim removed 0 bases at V and 3 bases at J, leaving 3 bases unmatched. This CDR3 has 15 residues. The DNA for the CDR3 is TGTGCCAGCAGCTTAGCTTCAGGGGGCCACTATGGCTACACCTTC. Its translation is CASSLASGGHYGYTF.

With regard to this clone: Other DNA sequences in the sample encode the same CDR3. This chain links TRBV28 with TRBJ1-1, with D maybe TRBD1 (5 bases). Trimming removed 6 bases at V and 1 base at J, with 12 bases between. Germline V gene sequence: CDR1 MDHEN, CDR2 SYDVKM. The CDR3 has 14 amino acids. The CDR3 nucleotides are TGTGCCAGCAGCCCCGGGACGAAGAACACTGAAGCTTTCTTT. This gives the protein CASSPGTKNTEAFF.

The chain has TRBV30 and TRBJ1-6; D remains ambiguous. CDR1 GTSNPN and CDR2 SVGIG come from the germline V gene (reference sequence). The CDR3 is 15 amino acids. V lost 2 bases and J 1 base, leaving 9 bases between the germline ends. The DNA of the CDR3 is TGTGCCTGGAGTTCGTTGGGGTCCTATAATTCACCCCTCCACTTT. It translates to CAWSSLGSYNSPLHF.

The chain carries TRBV19 and TRBJ2-1; 8 bases are a match to TRBD1. The germline V gene encodes CDR1 LNHDA and CDR2 SQIVND (reference sequence). The junction had 4 bases not matched to a gene; V was cut back by 5 bases and J by 4 bases. This CDR3 has 14 amino acids. The CDR3 spells CASSPGTGYNEQFF. CDR3 nucleotides: TGTGCCAGTAGTCCAGGGACAGGTTACAATGAGCAGTTCTTC.

As for this clone: The sample carries other DNA sequences with the same CDR3. The CDR3 spells CASSEKGSGNTIYF. The CDR3 DNA follows: TGTGCCAGCAGTGAGAAGGGCTCTGGAAACACCATATATTTT. This chain links TRBV6-1 with TRBJ1-3; the D is unclear. Trimming left V 3 bases short and J 0 bases short, with 6 bases between. The CDR3 sequence is 14 residues long. In germline, CDR1 is MNHNS, CDR2 SASEGT.

This clone was seen just once. The gene calls are TRBV6-1 and TRBJ1-1, with a possible D match to TRBD1 (5 bases). The CDR3 is made up of 15 amino acids. Germline values: CDR1 MNHNS, CDR2 SASEGT. The V gene lost 2 bases and the J gene lost 0 bases, with 10 bases spanning the gap. CDR3 nucleotide sequence: TGTGCCAGCAGTGAATTAGGGGCGGTGAACACTGAAGCTTTCTTT. This gives the protein CASSELGAVNTEAFF.

Note on this clone: This CDR3 is also generated by other DNA sequences in the sample. The chain links TRBV28 to TRBJ2-3; D remains unclear. V was clipped by 3 bases and J by 3 bases, with 4 bases between them. This CDR3 comprises 12 residues. Germline CDR1 and CDR2: MDHEN and SYDVKM. The CDR3 loop reads CASSFPTDTQYF. The CDR3 region has the DNA TGTGCCAGCAGTTTTCCTACAGATACGCAGTATTTT.

V usage is TRBV7-2 and J usage is TRBJ2-7; TRBD2 matches at 14 bases. V lost 3 bases and J lost 6; bases outside the gene matches: 13. The CDR3 covers 18 residues. Germline V gene sequence: CDR1 SGHTA, CDR2 FQGNSA. CDR3 region: CASSFGRLAGGFSAEQYF. CDR3 nucleotide sequence: TGTGCCAGCAGCTTTGGGAGACTAGCGGGAGGGTTCTCCGCCGAGCAGTACTTC.

J is TRBJ1-2 and V is TRBV25-1, with TRBD1 matching over 7 bases. Germline assignment: CDR1 MGHDK and CDR2 SYGVNS. With V trimmed by 4 bases and J by 8 bases, 7 bases remained unmatched. The CDR3 covers 13 residues. The CDR3 DNA reads TGTGCCAGCAGTGGGGTAGGGGGCGGCGGCTACACCTTC. Protein product: CASSGVGGGGYTF.

This chain joins TRBV28 and TRBJ1-4, with a tentative D call TRBD1 (6 bases). The germline CDR1 and CDR2 sequences are MDHEN and SYDVKM. V lost 5 bases and J lost 8, with 12 bases in between. The CDR3 covers 13 residues. The CDR3 protein is CASSLQGREKLFF. The CDR3 DNA reads as TGTGCCAGCAGTCTACAGGGCAGGGAAAAACTGTTTTTT.

The chain employs TRBV7-9 and TRBJ1-6; TRBD1 matches 9 bases. The germline V gene encodes CDR1 SEHNR and CDR2 FQNEAQ (reference sequence). The CDR3 is 15 amino acids. J was trimmed by 7 bases and V by 8 bases; bases with no gene match: 9. CDR3 bases: TGTGCCAGCTCCCGCATGGGACAGGGAAATTCACCCCTCCACTTT. Residues: CASSRMGQGNSPLHF. The full variable domain, in which reference TRBV7-9 and TRBJ1-6 provide the parts outside the CDR3, is DTGVSQNPRHKITKRGQNVTFRCDPISEHNRLYWYRQTLGQGPEFLTYFQNEAQLEKSRLLSDRFSAERPKGSFSTLEIQRTEQGDSAMYLCASSRMGQGNSPLHFGNGTRLTVT.

CDR3 nucleotide sequence: TGTGCCAGCTCACCCTTCAGGCTAGCGGGGGCCGCGGACGAGCAGTACTTC. Translating gives CASSPFRLAGAADEQYF. The gene calls are TRBV18 and TRBJ2-7; 10 bases line up with TRBD2. The germline V gene encodes CDR1 KGHSH and CDR2 LQKENI. This CDR3 has 17 amino acids. J gave up 5 bases and V 3 bases, and 13 bases lay outside the gene matches.

This chain joins TRBV19 and TRBJ2-5; 10 nucleotides agree with TRBD2. Germline values: CDR1 LNHDA, CDR2 SQIVND (reference sequence). CDR3 length: 15 residues. The V segment lost 3 bases and the J segment 6 bases; nucleotides outside the gene matches: 7. CDR3: CASSMIPSGSQTQYF. CDR3 bases: TGTGCCAGTAGTATGATCCCTAGCGGGAGTCAGACCCAGTACTTC.

In regard to this clone: This sample also contains other DNA sequences that code for the same CDR3. The chain joins TRBV18 to TRBJ2-5, with TRBD2 matching over 10 bases. CDR1 is KGHSH, CDR2 LQKENI, per germline. The V and J ends lost 3 bases and 5 bases, in that order; junction bases with no gene match: 3. CDR3 length equals 14 residues. The CDR3 DNA reads as TGTGCCAGCTCACCCACTAGCGGGGAGGAGACCCAGTACTTC. Encoded protein: CASSPTSGEETQYF.

The chain employs TRBV15 and TRBJ2-1; D is possibly TRBD1 or TRBD2 (6 bases each). This CDR3 is 14 amino acids long. The V and J ends lost 6 bases and 7 bases respectively, with 16 bases between them. CDR1 is LNHNV and CDR2 is YYDKDF in the germline V gene (reference sequence). In DNA, the CDR3 is TGTGCCACCAGGTCACCGGGGGCGGGAAATGAGCAGTTCTTC. The encoded protein is CATRSPGAGNEQFF.

The chain uses TRBV5-1 and TRBJ2-5; 11 nucleotides align to TRBD2. This CDR3 contains 17 residues. The J segment lost 2 bases and the V segment lost 4 bases, leaving 10 bases of the junction unmatched. Looked up from germline, CDR1 is SGHRS and CDR2 is YFSETQ. In nucleotides, the CDR3 is TGCGCCAGCAGCCGTGGGGGGACTAGCGGTGGACAAGAGACCCAGTACTTC. Protein sequence: CASSRGGTSGGQETQYF. Complete variable domain (other parts from reference TRBV5-1 and TRBJ2-5): KAGVTQTPRYLIKTRGQQVTLSCSPISGHRSVSWYQQTPGQGLQFLFEYFSETQRNKGNFPGRFSGRQFSNSRSEMNVSTLELGDSALYLCASSRGGTSGGQETQYFGPGTRLLVL.

This clone came up once. The genes are TRBV18 and TRBJ1-2; D is uncertain. V was pared by 0 bases and J by 4 bases, with 6 bases between. Germline V lookup: CDR1 KGHSH, CDR2 LQKENI. The length of the CDR3 is 13 residues. CDR3 in DNA: TGTGCCAGCTCACCACCTCAAGTCTATGGCTACACCTTC. This encodes CASSPPQVYGYTF. Looking up the rest from reference TRBV18 and TRBJ1-2 gives the full variable domain: NAGVMQNPRHLVRRRGQEARLRCSPMKGHSHVYWYRQLPEEGLKFMVYLQKENIIDESGMPKERFSAEFPKEGPSILRIQQVVRGDSAAYFCASSPPQVYGYTFGSGTRLTVV.